The sequence of this T cell receptor (beta chain) was determined in a study of patients and donors after allogeneic stem cell transplantation (TCRdb year 2020). In this sample, this clonotype turned up a few times. Its binding antigen is unknown. Base qualities were left out, and no much larger clone turns up one base away. The CDR3 measures 14 amino acids from cysteine to phenylalanine. Only the CDR3 region is kept as DNA, spanning 42 bases read in frame from base 1. CDR1 DFQATT and CDR2 SNEGSKA were looked up in the germline V gene (reference sequence). Between the V and J ends, shortened by 1 base and 3 bases respectively, the junction contains 12 bases. The protocol used for the library was RT-PCR. Sequencing used a NextSeq 550. TCRdb took the public reads, trimmed them with fastp at Q25, ran MiXCR for clone calling and kept in-frame beta chains. Rows merge per CDR3 protein into single entries with the most common DNA and genes. A total of about a million distinct CDR3 sequences appear in this sample, approximately 18% of them only once. The top ten clones comprise 6% of the sample.

This chain joins TRBV20-1 to TRBJ1-2; the D gene remains uncertain. The clonotype comes from a human donor who was either an allogeneic HSCT recipient or a stem cell or donor lymphocyte infusion donor (not recorded which). It is not recorded whose cells these are; they may come from a transplant donor. Material: blood, either unsorted or a sorted T cell fraction (not recorded which). This receptor has the CDR3 CSARAREKDYGYTF. The nucleotide sequence is TGCAGTGCTAGAGCCCGGGAGAAGGACTATGGCTACACCTTC.